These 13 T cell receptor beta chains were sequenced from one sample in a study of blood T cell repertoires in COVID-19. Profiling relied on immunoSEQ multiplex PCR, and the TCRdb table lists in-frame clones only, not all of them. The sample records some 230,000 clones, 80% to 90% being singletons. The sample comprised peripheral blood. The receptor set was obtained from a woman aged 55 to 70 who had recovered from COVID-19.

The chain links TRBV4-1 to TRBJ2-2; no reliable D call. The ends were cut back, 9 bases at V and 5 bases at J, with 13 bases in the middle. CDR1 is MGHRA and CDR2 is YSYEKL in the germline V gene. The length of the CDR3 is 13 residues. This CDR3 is CASAGFRTGELFF. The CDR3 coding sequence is TGCGCCAGTGCCGGGTTCCGGACCGGGGAGCTGTTTTTT.

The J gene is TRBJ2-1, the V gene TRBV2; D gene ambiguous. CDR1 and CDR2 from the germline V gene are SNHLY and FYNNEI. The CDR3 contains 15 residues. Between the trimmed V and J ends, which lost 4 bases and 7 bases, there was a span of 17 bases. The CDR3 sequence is CASSGRPNQRNEQFF. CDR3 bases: TGTGCCAGCAGTGGGAGACCCAATCAAAGGAATGAGCAGTTCTTC.

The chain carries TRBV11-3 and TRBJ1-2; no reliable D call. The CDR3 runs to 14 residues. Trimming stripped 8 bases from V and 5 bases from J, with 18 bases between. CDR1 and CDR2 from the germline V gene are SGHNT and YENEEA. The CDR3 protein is CASSPAGRPYGYTF. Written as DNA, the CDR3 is TGTGCCAGCTCCCCCGCAGGCAGGCCGTATGGCTACACCTTC.

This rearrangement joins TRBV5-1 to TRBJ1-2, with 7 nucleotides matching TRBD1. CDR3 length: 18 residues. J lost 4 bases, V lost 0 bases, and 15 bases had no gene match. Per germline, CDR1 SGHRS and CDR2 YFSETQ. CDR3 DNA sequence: TGCGCCAGCAGCTTGGGGAGAGACAGGGTTAAGTTAGGCTATGGCTACACCTTC. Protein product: CASSLGRDRVKLGYGYTF.

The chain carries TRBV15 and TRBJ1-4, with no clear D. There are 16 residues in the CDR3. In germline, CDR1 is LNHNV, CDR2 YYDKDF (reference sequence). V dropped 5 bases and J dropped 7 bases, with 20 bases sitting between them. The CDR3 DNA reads TGTGCCACCAGCCGGCGCTATGGCGGGGATAGTGAAAAACTGTTTTTT. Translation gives CATSRRYGGDSEKLFF. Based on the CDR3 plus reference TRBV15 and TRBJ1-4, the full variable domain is DAMVIQNPRYQVTQFGKPVTLSCSQTLNHNVMYWYQQKSSQAPKLLFHYYDKDFNNEADTPDNFQSRRPNTSFCFLDIRSPGLGDTAMYLCATSRRYGGDSEKLFFGSGTQLSVL.

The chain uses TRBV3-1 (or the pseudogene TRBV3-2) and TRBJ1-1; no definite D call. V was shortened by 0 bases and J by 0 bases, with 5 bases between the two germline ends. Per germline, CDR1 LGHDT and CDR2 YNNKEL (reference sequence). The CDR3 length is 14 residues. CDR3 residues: CASSQDHMNTEAFF. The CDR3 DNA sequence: TGTGCCAGCAGCCAAGACCACATGAACACTGAAGCTTTCTTT.

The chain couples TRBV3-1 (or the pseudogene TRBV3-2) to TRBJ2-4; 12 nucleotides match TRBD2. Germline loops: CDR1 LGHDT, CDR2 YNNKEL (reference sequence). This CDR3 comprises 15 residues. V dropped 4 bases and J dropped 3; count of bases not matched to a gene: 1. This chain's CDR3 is CASSPSGGVKNIQYF. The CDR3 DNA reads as TGTGCCAGCAGCCCTAGCGGGGGGGTCAAAAACATTCAGTACTTC.

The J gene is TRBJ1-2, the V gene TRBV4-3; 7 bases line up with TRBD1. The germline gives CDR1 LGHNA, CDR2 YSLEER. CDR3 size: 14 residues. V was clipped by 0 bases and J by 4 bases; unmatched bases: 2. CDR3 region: CASSQERQGYGYTF. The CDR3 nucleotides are TGCGCCAGCAGCCAAGAGAGACAGGGCTATGGCTACACCTTC.

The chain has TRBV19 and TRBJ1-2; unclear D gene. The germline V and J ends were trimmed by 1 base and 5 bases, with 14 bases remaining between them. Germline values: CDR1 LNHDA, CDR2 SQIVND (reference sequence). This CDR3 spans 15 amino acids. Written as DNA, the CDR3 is TGTGCCAGTAGTATAGCTGAGGATTCCCCTTATGGCTACACCTTC. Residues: CASSIAEDSPYGYTF. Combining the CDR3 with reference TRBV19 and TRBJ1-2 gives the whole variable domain DGGITQSPKYLFRKEGQNVTLSCEQNLNHDAMYWYRQDPGQGLRLIYYSQIVNDFQKGDIAEGYSVSREKKESFPLTVTSAQKNPTAFYLCASSIAEDSPYGYTFGSGTRLTVV.

CDR3 sequence: CASSFWSRPTGEGANTIYF. CDR3 DNA: TGCGCCAGCAGCTTTTGGTCTCGACCAACCGGTGAGGGGGCGAACACCATATATTTT. The chain combines TRBV5-1 with TRBJ1-3; TRBD1 matches 7 bases. The junction had 21 bases not matched to a gene; V was cut back by 2 bases and J by 7 bases. The V gene's germline CDR1 is SGHRS and CDR2 YFSETQ. The CDR3 totals 19 residues.

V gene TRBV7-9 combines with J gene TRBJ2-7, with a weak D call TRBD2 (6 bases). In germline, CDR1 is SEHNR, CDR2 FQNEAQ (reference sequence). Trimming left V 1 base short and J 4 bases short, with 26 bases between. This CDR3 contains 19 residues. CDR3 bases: TGTGCCAGCAGCTTAGTGCCCCCCTCAGCGGGCTACCCCCTTTACGAGCAGTACTTC. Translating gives CASSLVPPSAGYPLYEQYF.

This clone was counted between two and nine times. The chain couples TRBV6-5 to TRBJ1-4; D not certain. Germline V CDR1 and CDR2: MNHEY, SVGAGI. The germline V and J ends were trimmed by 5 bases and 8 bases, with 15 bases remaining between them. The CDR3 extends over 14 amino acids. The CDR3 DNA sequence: TGTGCCAGCAGTCAACCCGTGAGAGGAGAAAAACTGTTTTTT. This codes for CASSQPVRGEKLFF.

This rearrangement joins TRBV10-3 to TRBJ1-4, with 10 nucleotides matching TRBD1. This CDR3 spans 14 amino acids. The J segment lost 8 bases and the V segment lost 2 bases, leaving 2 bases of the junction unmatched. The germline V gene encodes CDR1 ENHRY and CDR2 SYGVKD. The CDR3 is CAISEGTGEEKLFF. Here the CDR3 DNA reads TGTGCCATCAGTGAGGGGACAGGGGAGGAAAAACTGTTTTTT.